These 8 T cell receptor beta chains were all obtained from the same sample, sequenced in a study of cytomegalovirus exposure and HLA in healthy donors. It was with 60 Vbeta and 13 Jbeta primers that the PCR ran. Profiling relied on immunoSEQ multiplex PCR, and the TCRdb table lists in-frame clones only, not all of them. The data hold roughly 100,000 clones, with over 65% observed a single time. The sample was PBMCs. These receptors were obtained from a woman in her thirties or forties in good health and CMV-seronegative.

V and J are TRBV5-6 and TRBJ2-1; D remains ambiguous. CDR1 is SGHDT, CDR2 YYEEEE, per germline. Trimming removed 0 bases from V and 4 bases from J, with 17 bases in between. The CDR3 runs 17 residues. In DNA, the CDR3 is TGTGCCAGCAGCTTGGGTGGCGGCCCGACCCTATACAATGAGCAGTTCTTC. Its translation is CASSLGGGPTLYNEQFF.

V gene TRBV7-2 combines with J gene TRBJ2-7; 9 nucleotides line up with TRBD1. V trimming: 5 bases; J trimming: 2 bases; junction bases outside the gene matches: 7. The CDR3 totals 15 residues. The germline V gene encodes CDR1 SGHTA and CDR2 FQGNSA. Here the CDR3 DNA reads TGTGCCAGCAGCCGCCCCGGGACAGGGACCTACGAGCAGTACTTC. Protein: CASSRPGTGTYEQYF.

V and J are TRBV4-3 and TRBJ2-5; TRBD1 might be the D (6 bases). V lost 3 bases and J lost 5, with 13 bases in between. Per germline, CDR1 LGHNA and CDR2 YSLEER. The CDR3 extends over 14 amino acids. The CDR3 sequence: CASSQGTPGETQYF. CDR3 DNA: TGCGCCAGCAGCCAGGGGACACCGGGGGAGACCCAGTACTTC.

V gene TRBV27 combines with J gene TRBJ1-2, with a tentative D call TRBD1 (5 bases). Germline V gene sequence: CDR1 MNHEY, CDR2 SMNVEV (reference sequence). The CDR3 has 17 residues. The V end lost 2 bases, the J end lost 3 bases, and 19 bases lay between the germline ends. The DNA of the CDR3 is TGTGCCAGCAGTTTACGCTCAGGGTGGCGTCCAGACTATGGCTACACCTTC. Translation: CASSLRSGWRPDYGYTF.

The table lists this clone with a few counts. The chain couples TRBV5-6 to TRBJ2-2; 7 nucleotides match TRBD1. V was clipped by 2 bases and J by 7 bases; unmatched bases: 8. Per the germline V gene, CDR1 is SGHDT and CDR2 is YYEEEE. The CDR3 has 15 amino acids. The CDR3 DNA sequence: TGTGCCAGCAGCTTAACAGGGGTGTTGAGCGGGGAGCTGTTTTTT. Protein sequence: CASSLTGVLSGELFF.

This clone was seen only once. The chain recombines TRBV19 with TRBJ1-5; TRBD1 aligns across 8 bases. Germline V CDR1 and CDR2: LNHDA, SQIVND (reference sequence). The CDR3 extends over 15 amino acids. V shed 4 bases and J 6 bases; nucleotides not matched to a gene: 8. The CDR3 DNA sequence: TGTGCCAGTAGTAGATCCGACAGGGGACTTCAGCCCCAGCATTTT. Translated, it gives CASSRSDRGLQPQHF.

The rearrangement joins TRBV2 to TRBJ1-5; D gene uncertain. Germline V gives CDR1 SNHLY, CDR2 FYNNEI. The CDR3 contains 13 residues. Trimming took 4 bases from V and 0 from J, leaving 4 bases between them. CDR3 in amino acids: CASSVLSNQPQHF. For the CDR3, the DNA is TGTGCCAGCAGTGTCCTTAGCAATCAGCCCCAGCATTTT. The full variable domain, in which reference TRBV2 and TRBJ1-5 provide the parts outside the CDR3, is EPEVTQTPSHQVTQMGQEVILRCVPISNHLYFYWYRQILGQKVEFLVSFYNNEISEKSEIFDDQFSVERPDGSNFTLKIRSTKLEDSAMYFCASSVLSNQPQHFGDGTRLSIL.

The gene calls are TRBV28 and TRBJ2-1, with TRBD1 matching over 7 bases. This CDR3 contains 15 residues. The germline CDR1 and CDR2 sequences are MDHEN and SYDVKM. V lost 6 bases, J lost 6 bases, and 11 bases stayed unmatched. The CDR3 region is CASSLGSQGINEQFF. CDR3 DNA: TGTGCCAGCAGCCTAGGCTCACAGGGGATCAATGAGCAGTTCTTC.